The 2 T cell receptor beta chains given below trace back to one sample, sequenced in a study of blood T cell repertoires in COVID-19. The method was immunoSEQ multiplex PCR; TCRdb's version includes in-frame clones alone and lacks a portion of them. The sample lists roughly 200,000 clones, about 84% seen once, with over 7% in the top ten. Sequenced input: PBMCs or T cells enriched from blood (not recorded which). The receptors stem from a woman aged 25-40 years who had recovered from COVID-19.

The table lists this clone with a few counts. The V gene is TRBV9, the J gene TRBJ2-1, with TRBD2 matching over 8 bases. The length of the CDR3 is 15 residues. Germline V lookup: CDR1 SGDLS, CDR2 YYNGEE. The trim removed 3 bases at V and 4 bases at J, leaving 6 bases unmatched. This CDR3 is CASSDGRAGYNEQFF. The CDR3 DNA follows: TGTGCCAGCAGCGACGGGAGGGCCGGGTACAATGAGCAGTTCTTC.

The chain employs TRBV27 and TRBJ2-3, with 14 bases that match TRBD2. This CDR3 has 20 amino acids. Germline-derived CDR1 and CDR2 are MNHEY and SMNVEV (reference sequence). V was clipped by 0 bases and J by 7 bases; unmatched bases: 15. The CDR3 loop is CASSLSIGPGGLAGVNTQYF. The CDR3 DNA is TGTGCCAGCAGTTTATCGATAGGGCCAGGGGGACTAGCGGGAGTCAATACGCAGTATTTT.